Below, 13 T cell receptor beta chains from the same sample are listed, as sequenced in a study of T-cell reconstitution after alpha-beta-depleted transplantation in children. TCRbeta library construction was performed incorporating unique molecular identifiers. In TCRdb, the PCR reads were re-called with MiXCR into one record per CDR3 protein. The table includes 80,000 to 95,000 distinct CDR3 sequences, 7.5% to 9.5% detected once. This sample comprised PBMCs from the stem cell graft donor, obtained from the stem cell graft. These receptor sequences come from a human donor who donated a stem cell graft to a child with congenital amegakaryocytic thrombocytopenia.

This clonotype appeared a few times. V is TRBV20-1 and J is TRBJ2-7, with D maybe TRBD1 (5 bases). Trimming stripped 6 bases from V and 4 bases from J, with 16 bases between. This CDR3 has 13 residues. Per germline, CDR1 DFQATT and CDR2 SNEGSKA (reference sequence). The DNA for the CDR3 is TGCAGTGCCTCCCAGGGAATTCGGTACGAGCAGTACTTC. Its translation is CSASQGIRYEQYF.

The rearrangement links TRBV19 to TRBJ1-2; 9 bases align to TRBD1. Germline CDR1 reads LNHDA; CDR2 reads SQIVND (reference sequence). V trimming: 8 bases; J trimming: 6 bases; junction bases outside the gene matches: 19. The length of the CDR3 is 17 residues. The CDR3 DNA reads as TGTGCCAGTTCCCAGGTTATCCGGGACAGGGAGACGGATGGCTACACCTTC. Translated: CASSQVIRDRETDGYTF.

This clonotype showed up many times. The chain joins TRBV20-1 to TRBJ2-2; a possible D gene is TRBD2 (7 bases). Trimming shortened V by 6 bases and J by 6 bases, and 14 bases separated the two germline ends. The CDR3 runs to 13 residues. The V gene's germline CDR1 is DFQATT and CDR2 SNEGSKA (reference sequence). CDR3 residues: CSATGGAAGELFF. In nucleotides, the CDR3 is TGCAGTGCCACGGGGGGCGCGGCCGGGGAGCTGTTTTTT.

This clonotype was detected ten times or more. V and J are TRBV7-9 and TRBJ2-7; TRBD1 might be the D (6 bases). Trimming shortened V by 6 bases and J by 5 bases, and 20 bases separated the two germline ends. Germline CDR1 reads SEHNR; CDR2 reads FQNEAQ (reference sequence). The length of the CDR3 is 15 residues. In DNA, the CDR3 is TGTGCCAGCAGTCAGACAGGTACCCTTGTCAACGAGCAGTACTTC. Amino acid sequence: CASSQTGTLVNEQYF. The full variable domain, its missing parts supplied by reference TRBV7-9 and TRBJ2-7, is DTGVSQNPRHKITKRGQNVTFRCDPISEHNRLYWYRQTLGQGPEFLTYFQNEAQLEKSRLLSDRFSAERPKGSFSTLEIQRTEQGDSAMYLCASSQTGTLVNEQYFGPGTRLTVT.

Points on this clonotype: This may be a read error: a much more frequent sequence differs by one nucleotide. CDR3 amino acids: CSARNRDRLYGYTF. CDR3 nucleotide sequence: TGCAGTGCTAGGAACCGGGACAGGCTCTATGGCTACACCTTC. The chain couples TRBV20-1 to TRBJ1-2; 8 bases fit TRBD1. The CDR3 runs to 14 residues. J was trimmed by 4 bases and V by 3 bases; bases with no gene match: 7. The germline CDR1 and CDR2 sequences are DFQATT and SNEGSKA (reference sequence).

This clonotype occurred many times. CDR3 DNA sequence: TGTGCCAGCAGTATTTCTTTCCAGCCCCAGCATTTT. Protein product: CASSISFQPQHF. This chain links TRBV28 with TRBJ1-5; D is uncertain. V was shortened by 5 bases and J by 7 bases, with 9 bases between the two germline ends. This CDR3 has 12 residues. CDR1 and CDR2 from the germline V gene are MDHEN and SYDVKM.

Ten or more counts support this clonotype. The chain links TRBV11-2 to TRBJ1-2; a weak D match, TRBD1 (5 bases). The CDR3 has 18 residues. V lost 1 base and J 1 base, leaving 19 bases between the germline ends. Per germline, CDR1 SGHAT and CDR2 FQNNGV. The CDR3 coding sequence is TGTGCCAGCAGCTTAGGAGGGACGGCCTCCCGGATTAACTATGGCTACACCTTC. Translating it yields CASSLGGTASRINYGYTF.

In this sample, this clonotype turned up many times. CDR3 sequence: CASSLGRSNEKLFF. The CDR3 nucleotides read TGTGCCAGCAGTTTGGGGAGATCCAATGAAAAACTGTTTTTT. The chain combines TRBV12-3 or TRBV12-4 with TRBJ1-4, with D unclear. V dropped 3 bases and J dropped 5 bases, with 10 bases sitting between them. The CDR3 is 14 residues long.

This clonotype was detected ten times or more. The chain has TRBV29-1 and TRBJ1-1, with a possible D match to TRBD1 (6 bases). The CDR3 is 13 amino acids. V lost 4 bases and J lost 8, with 17 bases in between. Germline CDR1 and CDR2: SQVTM and ANQGSEA. The CDR3 DNA sequence: TGCAGCGTTGGCCCAACAGGGACGACGGAAGCTTTCTTT. Translated: CSVGPTGTTEAFF.

This clonotype was found many times. The gene calls are TRBV5-1 and TRBJ1-1, with TRBD1 identical over 9 bases. CDR3 length: 15 amino acids. The germline V gene encodes CDR1 SGHRS and CDR2 YFSETQ. Losses at the gene ends were 0 bases for V and 5 bases for J; bases not matched to a gene: 5. The CDR3 DNA reads TGCGCCAGCAGCTTGGCGGGGACAGGGTCGACTGAAGCTTTCTTT. Translation gives CASSLAGTGSTEAFF.

This clonotype showed up many times. The chain employs TRBV7-9 and TRBJ2-1, with TRBD2 matching 8 bases. This CDR3 is 12 amino acids long. Germline assignment: CDR1 SEHNR and CDR2 FQNEAQ (reference sequence). The ends lost 6 bases at V and 10 bases at J; junction bases unmatched: 5. The CDR3 sequence is CASRAAGEEQFF. The CDR3 region has the DNA TGTGCCAGCAGGGCAGCGGGAGAAGAGCAGTTCTTC.

This clonotype was observed many times. The chain has TRBV10-3 and TRBJ2-3; TRBD2 might be the D (6 bases). The CDR3 totals 15 residues. Germline V gene data show CDR1 as ENHRY and CDR2 as SYGVKD. Trimming pared 2 bases from V and 3 bases from J, leaving 12 bases between. In DNA form, the CDR3 reads TGTGCCATCAGTGAGCCGGGGGATCTGACAGATACGCAGTATTTT. It yields the protein CAISEPGDLTDTQYF.

In its sample, this clonotype was seen many times. The chain uses TRBV4-2 and TRBJ1-6; TRBD1 aligns across 9 bases. The CDR3 covers 16 residues. The germline gives CDR1 LGHNA, CDR2 YNFKEQ. V trimming: 1 base; J trimming: 7 bases; junction bases outside the gene matches: 5. In DNA, the CDR3 is TGTGCCAGCAGCCAAGCTTCGGGACAGGGAAATTCACCCCTCCACTTT. As protein: CASSQASGQGNSPLHF.